A single sample gave rise to the 23 T cell receptor beta chains below, sequenced in a study of CD8 T cells in Susac syndrome. Random hexamers were used to reverse transcribe the RNA input (about 0.5 to 1 ug). TCRdb re-derived calls from the immunoSEQ multiplex PCR reads in MiXCR, one entry per CDR3 protein. The profile covers just over 150,000 distinct CDR3 sequences, with roughly 96% appearing a single time and over 0.12% taken by the ten largest. Input material: CD8+ T cells from PBMCs. These receptors came from a human donor with multiple sclerosis.

Turning to this clonotype: The limits of the CDR3 on the DNA are not certain, so only TCRdb's listed CDR3 is given. This chain joins TRBV5-6 and TRBJ2-7; the table calls TRBD1, which could not be checked here. Germline lookup yields CDR1 SGHDT and CDR2 YYEEEE. The CDR3 sequence runs 15 residues, both termini included. CDR3 sequence reads: CASSLSGRAAYEQYF.

The J gene is TRBJ2-1, the V gene TRBV3-1, with a tentative D call TRBD2 (5 bases). V shed 4 bases and J shed 5 bases, with 12 bases lying between them. Per the germline V gene, CDR1 is LGHDT and CDR2 is YNNKEL (reference sequence). This CDR3 comprises 14 residues. CDR3 bases: TGTGCCAGCAGCCCCGGGGAATTCAACAATGAGCAGTTCTTC. Translating gives CASSPGEFNNEQFF.

This clonotype was seen a single time. The CDR3 DNA sequence: TGTGCCACCAGCAGAGATCGGGCGGAGGGCACTGAAGCTTTCTTT. Its translation: CATSRDRAEGTEAFF. The gene calls are TRBV15 and TRBJ1-1; no clear D. The CDR3 spans 15 residues. V was trimmed by 0 bases and J by 4 bases, leaving 12 bases between them. Germline V gene sequence: CDR1 LNHNV, CDR2 YYDKDF (reference sequence). Full variable domain (rest looked up from reference TRBV15 and TRBJ1-1): DAMVIQNPRYQVTQFGKPVTLSCSQTLNHNVMYWYQQKSSQAPKLLFHYYDKDFNNEADTPDNFQSRRPNTSFCFLDIRSPGLGDTAMYLCATSRDRAEGTEAFFGQGTRLTVV.

The V gene is TRBV27, the J gene TRBJ2-1, with a tentative D call TRBD2 (6 bases). CDR3 length: 15 residues. V was trimmed by 0 bases and J by 0 bases, leaving 6 bases between them. Germline V gene sequence: CDR1 MNHEY, CDR2 SMNVEV (reference sequence). The CDR3 coding sequence is TGTGCCAGCAGTTTATCGACTAGCTCCTACAATGAGCAGTTCTTC. This codes for CASSLSTSSYNEQFF.

J is TRBJ2-7 and V is TRBV13; D possibly corresponds to TRBD1 (7 bases). The germline CDR1 and CDR2 sequences are PRHDT and FYEKMQ (reference sequence). The CDR3 runs 14 residues. V was cut by 7 bases and J by 6 bases, with 19 bases left in between. Written as DNA, the CDR3 is TGTGCCAGCACCCCGGGCAGGGGGGTCTCCGAGCAGTACTTC. It yields the protein CASTPGRGVSEQYF.

The chain has TRBV25-1 and TRBJ2-7; D unresolved. The CDR3 runs 12 residues. Germline lookup yields CDR1 MGHDK and CDR2 SYGVNS. Trimming removed 6 bases from V and 4 bases from J, with 10 bases in between. CDR3 in DNA: TGTGCCAGCAGCGTCTCTAGTTACGAGCAGTACTTC. This gives the protein CASSVSSYEQYF.

In its sample, this clonotype was seen once. The gene calls are TRBV7-9 and TRBJ1-1; D gene ambiguous. The CDR3 is made up of 11 amino acids. Germline V lookup: CDR1 SEHNR, CDR2 FQNEAQ (reference sequence). Trimming cost V 7 bases and J 3 bases, with 6 bases left between them. The CDR3 DNA follows: TGTGCCAGCACCCCAGACACTGAAGCTTTCTTT. The encoded protein is CASTPDTEAFF.

The chain has TRBV12-3 or TRBV12-4 and TRBJ2-3; 7 nucleotides align to TRBD2. V lost 5 bases, J lost 1 base, and 3 bases stayed unmatched. The CDR3 sequence is 14 residues long. As DNA, the CDR3 is TGTGCCAGCAGTCGGAGCGGGGGCACAGATACGCAGTATTTT. Translated: CASSRSGGTDTQYF.

This chain uses TRBV20-1 with TRBJ1-6; possible D gene TRBD1, 6 bases. V was clipped by 3 bases and J by 6 bases, with 15 bases between them. Germline CDR1 and CDR2: DFQATT and SNEGSKA (reference sequence). The CDR3 is 15 residues long. DNA for the CDR3: TGCAGTGCTAGTGCAGGGGTACTAATTAATTCACCCCTCCACTTT. This codes for CSASAGVLINSPLHF.

This clonotype was picked up one time. The chain carries TRBV9 and TRBJ2-1; TRBD1 might be the D (6 bases). CDR1 is SGDLS and CDR2 is YYNGEE in the germline V gene. V was clipped by 2 bases and J by 2 bases, with 11 bases between them. This CDR3 is built from 15 residues. The CDR3 DNA is TGTGCCAGCAGCGTTGGGGGCCCCGCCTACAATGAGCAGTTCTTC. Translation: CASSVGGPAYNEQFF.

The chain employs TRBV6-5 and TRBJ1-1; D may be TRBD1 (5 bases). From germline, CDR1 is MNHEY and CDR2 SVGAGI. Trimming took off 2 bases at V and 0 bases at J, with 13 bases between the two ends. The CDR3 extends over 16 amino acids. CDR3 coding DNA: TGTGCCAGCAGTTACACCAGGGCCGGCTTGAACACTGAAGCTTTCTTT. Residues: CASSYTRAGLNTEAFF.

This chain links TRBV4-1 with TRBJ1-2; D is undetermined. The CDR3 runs 16 residues. V lost 0 bases to trimming and J lost 3 bases, with 14 bases between them. Germline V gene data show CDR1 as MGHRA and CDR2 as YSYEKL. The CDR3, as DNA: TGCGCCAGCAGCCAAGATCTTAGCTTGGCAGACTATGGCTACACCTTC. This gives the protein CASSQDLSLADYGYTF.

This rearrangement joins TRBV9 to TRBJ1-6, with D possibly matching TRBD1 (5 bases). From germline, CDR1 is SGDLS and CDR2 YYNGEE. Trimming removed 3 bases from V and 7 bases from J, with 11 bases in between. The CDR3 runs 14 residues. The chain's CDR3 is CASSGTGTNSPLHF. The CDR3 DNA follows: TGTGCCAGCAGCGGCACAGGAACAAATTCACCCCTCCACTTT.

The rearrangement uses TRBV19 and TRBJ2-1; D unresolved. V lost 10 bases to trimming and J lost 0 bases, with 7 bases between them. Germline CDR1 is LNHDA and CDR2 is SQIVND (reference sequence). The CDR3 loop spans 12 amino acids. CDR3 sequence reads: CATRSSYNEQFF. The CDR3 nucleotides read TGTGCCACTAGGAGCTCCTACAATGAGCAGTTCTTC. Looking up the rest from reference TRBV19 and TRBJ2-1 gives the full variable domain: DGGITQSPKYLFRKEGQNVTLSCEQNLNHDAMYWYRQDPGQGLRLIYYSQIVNDFQKGDIAEGYSVSREKKESFPLTVTSAQKNPTAFYLCATRSSYNEQFFGPGTRLTVL.

The chain carries TRBV20-1 and TRBJ1-1, with D possibly matching TRBD1 (5 bases). CDR1 is DFQATT, CDR2 SNEGSKA, per germline (reference sequence). V lost 0 bases to trimming and J lost 3 bases, with 14 bases between them. The CDR3 has 15 residues. The CDR3 DNA follows: TGCAGTGCTAGAGATGGGGCAGGAGGGGACACTGAAGCTTTCTTT. Protein product: CSARDGAGGDTEAFF.

V gene TRBV27 combines with J gene TRBJ2-7, with 10 bases fitting TRBD2. Germline loops: CDR1 MNHEY, CDR2 SMNVEV (reference sequence). This CDR3 region has 15 residues. V dropped 6 bases and J dropped 6; count of bases not matched to a gene: 11. The CDR3 DNA reads as TGTGCCAGCAGCCGACGGACTAGCGGTTCTGTCGAGCAGTACTTC. Its protein product is CASSRRTSGSVEQYF.

The CDR3 loop is CASGRGNTDTQYF. The CDR3 DNA is TGTGCCAGCGGGCGGGGAAACACAGATACGCAGTATTTT. V and J are TRBV12-3 or TRBV12-4 and TRBJ2-3; possible D gene TRBD2, 6 bases. CDR3 length: 13 amino acids. Between the trimmed V and J ends, which lost 8 bases and 2 bases, there was a span of 11 bases.

The chain recombines TRBV30 with TRBJ1-2, with no clear D. This CDR3 is built from 12 residues. V gave up 6 bases and J gave up 0 bases, with 8 bases separating them. CDR1 and CDR2 from the germline V gene are GTSNPN and SVGIG (reference sequence). The CDR3 bases are TGTGCCTGTGAAGGAGCTAACTATGGCTACACCTTC. It encodes CACEGANYGYTF.

The table lists this clonotype with a count of one. The CDR3 DNA reads as TGTGCCAGCTCACCACAGGACAGTTCAAGATCACCCCTCCACTTT. Translation gives CASSPQDSSRSPLHF. This chain connects TRBV18 to TRBJ1-6; D is possibly TRBD1 (6 bases). The CDR3 consists of 15 residues. From germline, CDR1 is KGHSH and CDR2 LQKENI. Trimming took off 1 base at V and 10 bases at J, with 14 bases between the two ends.

The V gene is TRBV19, the J gene TRBJ2-7, with D possibly TRBD1 on 5 matching bases. CDR3 length: 15 amino acids. The V and J ends lost 1 base and 0 bases respectively, with 10 bases between them. Germline CDR1 and CDR2: LNHDA and SQIVND (reference sequence). In DNA, the CDR3 is TGTGCCAGTAGTATAGGAACAGGACCCTCCTACGAGCAGTACTTC. As protein: CASSIGTGPSYEQYF.

The chain has TRBV7-8 and TRBJ2-7, with TRBD1 as a possible D gene (6 bases). The germline gives CDR1 SGHVS, CDR2 FQNEAQ. The CDR3 has 16 amino acids. Trimming removed 5 bases at V and 0 bases at J, with 17 bases between. The CDR3 region is CASSPNGGQPSYEQYF. CDR3 nucleotide sequence: TGTGCCAGCAGCCCGAATGGGGGACAACCCTCCTACGAGCAGTACTTC.

The CDR3 nucleotides are TGTGCCAGCAGCCAAAGCTCGAGCTACGAGCAGTACGTC. Its translation is CASSQSSSYEQYV. The chain joins TRBV3-1 to TRBJ2-7; no firm D call. CDR3 length: 13 amino acids. The V end was cut by 2 bases, the J end by 3 bases, with 8 bases between. CDR1 and CDR2 from the germline V gene are LGHDT and YNNKEL (reference sequence).

J is TRBJ1-2 and V is TRBV9; 8 positions match TRBD1. The CDR3 is 15 residues long. The J segment lost 7 bases and the V segment lost 3 bases, leaving 11 bases of the junction unmatched. Germline loops: CDR1 SGDLS, CDR2 YYNGEE. The CDR3 loop is CASSGWTGLVSGYTF. CDR3 nucleotide sequence: TGTGCCAGCAGCGGGTGGACAGGGTTAGTCTCTGGCTACACCTTC. Full variable domain (missing parts from reference TRBV9 and TRBJ1-2): DSGVTQTPKHLITATGQRVTLRCSPRSGDLSVYWYQQSLDQGLQFLIQYYNGEERAKGNILERFSAQQFPDLHSELNLSSLELGDSALYFCASSGWTGLVSGYTFGSGTRLTVV.